Listed here is a single T cell receptor (beta chain). Antigen unknown. The data are from a study of cytomegalovirus exposure and HLA in healthy donors. Broader study findings: Previous analysis showed most TCR beta V segments were productive about 90% or about 30% of the time.

A multiplex PCR was run with 60 Vbeta primers and 13 Jbeta primers. Some clones are missing from TCRdb's copy, which holds only in-frame ones; the method was immunoSEQ multiplex PCR. The sample records 160,000 or so clones, roughly 81% being singletons. CDR1 is SGHKS, CDR2 YYEKEE, per germline (reference sequence). The CDR3 has 14 residues. V dropped 0 bases and J dropped 6; count of bases not matched to a gene: 5. Sequenced sample: PBMCs. The rearrangement links TRBV5-5 to TRBJ1-2; 7 bases match TRBD1. This receptor was obtained from a woman between 45 and 60 years old in good health and CMV-seronegative. CDR3 DNA sequence: TGTGCCAGCAGCTTGGAACAGGGGATGAATGGCTACACCTTC. It is translated as CASSLEQGMNGYTF.